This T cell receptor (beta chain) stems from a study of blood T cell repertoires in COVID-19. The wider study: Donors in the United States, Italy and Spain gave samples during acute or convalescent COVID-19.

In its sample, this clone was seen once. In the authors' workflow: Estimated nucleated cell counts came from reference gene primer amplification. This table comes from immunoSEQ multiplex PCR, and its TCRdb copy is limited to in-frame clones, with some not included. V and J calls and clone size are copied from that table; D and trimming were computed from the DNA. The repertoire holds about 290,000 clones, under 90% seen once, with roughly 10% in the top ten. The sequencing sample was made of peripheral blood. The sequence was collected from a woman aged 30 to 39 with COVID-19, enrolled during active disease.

The CDR3: CASSLVRAQGYGYTF. The DNA for the CDR3 is TGTGCCAGCAGCTTAGTGAGAGCCCAGGGCTATGGCTACACCTTC. This chain connects TRBV13 to TRBJ1-2; TRBD1 is a possible D gene (5 bases). Deletions cut 1 base from V and 4 bases from J, with 13 bases between. Per germline, CDR1 PRHDT and CDR2 FYEKMQ (reference sequence). The CDR3 extends over 15 amino acids.